This T cell receptor (beta chain) was found in a study of cytomegalovirus exposure and HLA in healthy donors. The wider study: As an earlier analysis found, 180 million or so T cells yielded 100 million to 130 million unique TCR beta sequences. In terms of ancestry, the Caucasian-associated cluster contained about 80% of the approximately 400 genotyped donors.

V lost 0 bases, J lost 4 bases, and 10 bases lay in between. Germline V gene lookup returns CDR1 SGDLS and CDR2 YYNGEE. This CDR3 contains 15 residues. 60 Vbeta and 13 Jbeta primers were used in PCR. Profiling relied on immunoSEQ multiplex PCR, and the TCRdb table lists in-frame clones only, not all of them. The table has about 130,000 clones, about three quarters seen once. Material for sequencing was PBMCs. The V and J genes are TRBV9 and TRBJ2-2; D is possibly TRBD1 (5 bases). The receptor was isolated from a woman in her fifties or sixties in good health and CMV-seropositive. This chain's CDR3 is CASSVEGFSTGELFF. For the CDR3, the DNA is TGTGCCAGCAGCGTAGAGGGGTTTAGCACCGGGGAGCTGTTTTTT.